These T cell receptor beta chains were read from a single sample in a study of T cell changes during pregnancy in multiple sclerosis. Clones were read by immunoSEQ multiplex PCR, and TCRdb kept only the in-frame ones, dropping some. The table records roughly 41,000 clones, about nine tenths of them present only once. The specimen comprised CD4+ T cells from peripheral blood mononuclear cells, sampled in the first trimester of pregnancy. These receptors all stem from a female donor with multiple sclerosis, enrolled in a pregnancy study. Both conserved end residues are part of each CDR3. The D gene is left open where the match is weak. Some rows mark clone size as missing; the rest say once, few, many or name a class of expanded clone.

V gene	D gene	J gene	clone size	CDR3 protein	CDR3 DNA
TRBV6-1	NA	TRBJ2-1	NA	CASSGGRNYNEQFF	TGTGCCAGCAGTGGAGGGAGGAACTACAATGAGCAGTTCTTC
TRBV7-8	NA	TRBJ1-2	NA	CASSSDLNYGYTF	TGTGCCAGCAGCTCGGACTTAAACTATGGCTACACCTTC
TRBV28	NA	TRBJ1-2	few	CASSLGSGRGYTF	TGTGCCAGCAGTTTAGGTTCCGGCAGGGGCTACACCTTC
TRBV28	NA	TRBJ1-4	NA	CASSSGSFPFSGFF	TGTGCCAGCAGTTCAGGGTCATTCCCTTTCTCGGGGTTTTTT
TRBV19	TRBD1	TRBJ1-1	NA	CASSAIGQGSTEAFF	TGTGCCAGTAGTGCAATCGGACAGGGGTCCACTGAAGCTTTCTTT
TRBV28	NA	TRBJ1-3	NA	CASRGRQLSSGNTIYF	TGTGCCAGCAGGGGTAGACAGCTAAGCTCTGGAAACACCATATATTTT
TRBV25-1	NA	TRBJ1-1	NA	CASSEWGDWDTEAFF	TGTGCCAGCAGTGAATGGGGGGACTGGGACACTGAAGCTTTCTTT
TRBV25-1	TRBD1	TRBJ2-7	NA	CASSEWDSSIYEQYF	TGTGCCAGCAGTGAATGGGACAGCTCGATCTACGAGCAGTACTTC
TRBV18	TRBD2	TRBJ2-3	NA	CASSRTSGRTDTQYF	TGTGCCAGCTCACGAACTAGCGGGAGGACAGATACGCAGTATTTT
TRBV15	TRBD2	TRBJ2-1	NA	CATSRTRGLASGEQFF	TGTGCCACCAGCAGGACGAGGGGACTAGCATCCGGTGAGCAGTTCTTC
TRBV10-3	NA	TRBJ2-1	few	CATRHSTTYNEQFF	TGTGCCACCAGGCATTCGACAACTTACAATGAGCAGTTCTTC
TRBV28	NA	TRBJ2-7	NA	CASISPGSAYEQYF	TGTGCCAGCATATCGCCGGGGTCCGCCTACGAGCAGTACTTC
TRBV18	TRBD2	TRBJ2-7	NA	CASSPSASGRFYEQYF	TGTGCCAGCTCACCAAGCGCTAGCGGGAGGTTCTACGAGCAGTACTTC
TRBV19	TRBD1	TRBJ1-1	NA	CASSADRDTEAFF	TGTGCCAGTAGTGCGGACAGGGACACTGAAGCTTTCTTT
TRBV2	NA	TRBJ1-5	NA	CASRALVPQGLGQPQHF	TGTGCCAGCAGGGCCCTCGTACCACAGGGTTTAGGTCAGCCCCAGCATTTT
TRBV5-1	NA	TRBJ2-5	NA	CASSLAGGGALETQYF	TGCGCCAGCAGCTTGGCCGGCGGGGGCGCGTTAGAGACCCAGTACTTC
TRBV7-2	NA	TRBJ2-1	NA	CASSLGGGALNEQFF	TGTGCCAGCAGCTTAGGGGGCGGCGCACTCAATGAGCAGTTCTTC
TRBV28	NA	TRBJ1-5	NA	CASSLRGQPQHF	TGTGCCAGCAGTCTCAGAGGGCAGCCCCAGCATTTT
TRBV4-3	NA	TRBJ2-3	NA	CASSLATSPTDTQYF	TGCGCCAGCAGTTTAGCAACGTCGCCCACAGATACGCAGTATTTT
TRBV21-1	NA	TRBJ2-1	NA	CASSKALRDRGLNEQFF	TGTGCCAGCAGCAAAGCGCTTCGGGACAGGGGCCTCAATGAGCAGTTCTTC
TRBV6-5	NA	TRBJ2-7	NA	CASSYSRARGTHEQYF	TGTGCCAGCAGTTACTCGCGGGCCCGGGGAACCCACGAGCAGTACTTC
TRBV5-6	NA	TRBJ2-7	NA	CASSLLSRIAVMSSYEQYF	TGTGCCAGCAGCTTATTATCGAGGATAGCGGTAATGAGCTCCTACGAGCAGTACTTC
TRBV5-1	TRBD1	TRBJ1-6	NA	CASSWDRGKNSPLHF	TGCGCCAGCAGCTGGGACAGGGGGAAGAATTCACCCCTCCACTTT
TRBV7-2	NA	TRBJ2-5	NA	CASSPFAGQETQYF	TGTGCCAGCAGCCCTTTTGCCGGCCAAGAGACCCAGTACTTC
TRBV6-1	NA	TRBJ1-2	once	CASSEARAVYGYTF	TGTGCCAGCAGTGAAGCGCGGGCCGTCTATGGCTACACCTTC
TRBV5-8	TRBD2	TRBJ2-5	once	CASSLGGLAGGETQYF	TGTGCCAGCAGCTTGGGGGGACTAGCGGGAGGAGAGACCCAGTACTTC
TRBV14	TRBD1	TRBJ2-3	NA	CASSQSTGQYDTQYF	TGTGCCAGCAGCCAGTCGACAGGGCAATACGATACGCAGTATTTT
TRBV5-6	TRBD1	TRBJ1-1	NA	CASLRTGLGNTEAFF	TGTGCCAGCTTACGGACAGGGTTAGGCAACACTGAAGCTTTCTTT
TRBV28	NA	TRBJ2-2	NA	CASSLSGVGKNTGELFF	TGTGCCAGCAGTTTATCGGGGGTGGGGAAAAACACCGGGGAGCTGTTTTTT
TRBV5-4	TRBD2	TRBJ2-2	NA	CASSTSGRANTGELFF	TGTGCCAGCAGTACTAGCGGGAGAGCTAACACCGGGGAGCTGTTTTTT
TRBV4-2	TRBD1	TRBJ1-2	once	CASSPDRVNYGYTF	TGTGCCAGCAGCCCAGACAGGGTTAACTATGGCTACACCTTC
TRBV19	TRBD1	TRBJ2-3	NA	CASRQSPGQGADTQYF	TGTGCCAGTAGACAATCTCCGGGACAGGGCGCAGATACGCAGTATTTT
TRBV4-3	NA	TRBJ1-5	once	CASSQERTGNQPQHF	TGCGCCAGCAGCCAAGAAAGGACAGGCAATCAGCCCCAGCATTTT
TRBV28	NA	TRBJ1-2	NA	CASSLKGEERGGYTF	TGTGCCAGCAGTTTAAAGGGGGAAGAGAGGGGAGGCTACACCTTC
TRBV19	NA	TRBJ2-5	NA	CASSIVLRGAGSQETQYF	TGTGCCAGTAGTATAGTCCTAAGGGGAGCGGGCAGTCAAGAGACCCAGTACTTC
TRBV28	TRBD2	TRBJ2-3	once	CASSPQTSGTTDTQYF	TGTGCCAGCAGCCCCCAGACTAGCGGGACTACAGATACGCAGTATTTT
TRBV6-5	TRBD2	TRBJ2-2	NA	CASSYVAGGGTGELFF	TGTGCCAGCAGTTACGTGGCGGGAGGGGGGACCGGGGAGCTGTTTTTT
TRBV13	NA	TRBJ1-1	NA	CASTPRGAYVNTEAFF	TGTGCCAGCACACCCCGGGGGGCCTACGTGAACACTGAAGCTTTCTTT
TRBV5-1	TRBD1	TRBJ1-1	once	CASSTIDRATEAFF	TGCGCCAGCAGCACGATCGACAGGGCCACTGAAGCTTTCTTT
TRBV5-1	NA	TRBJ1-1	NA	CASSLRQQNTEAFF	TGCGCCAGCAGCCTTCGACAGCAGAACACTGAAGCTTTCTTT
TRBV13	TRBD1	TRBJ2-7	once	CASSFGTVATYEQYF	TGTGCCAGCAGCTTTGGGACAGTGGCTACTTACGAGCAGTACTTC
TRBV4-2	NA	TRBJ2-6	NA	CASSPMDPNQALGAMAGANVLTF	TGTGCCAGCAGCCCCATGGATCCGAACCAAGCGTTAGGGGCTATGGCTGGGGCCAACGTCCTGACTTTC
TRBV28	NA	TRBJ2-2	NA	CASSLGQGDTGELFF	TGTGCCAGCAGCCTGGGGCAGGGCGACACCGGGGAGCTGTTTTTT
TRBV30	NA	TRBJ2-5	NA	CACPRAGGKETQYF	TGTGCCTGTCCTCGGGCAGGGGGGAAAGAGACCCAGTACTTC
TRBV2	NA	TRBJ2-3	once	CASSLQGGGTDTQYF	TGTGCCAGCAGCCTGCAGGGAGGAGGGACAGATACGCAGTATTTT
TRBV9	TRBD1	TRBJ2-5	once	CASSLGQGEAQETQYF	TGTGCCAGCAGTCTCGGACAGGGAGAGGCGCAAGAGACCCAGTACTTC
TRBV6-1	TRBD2	TRBJ2-1	NA	CASSERTSWANEQFF	TGTGCCAGCAGTGAGCGGACTAGCTGGGCCAATGAGCAGTTCTTC
TRBV7-9	NA	TRBJ1-1	once	CASRQRRDLNTEAFF	TGTGCCAGCAGACAACGAAGGGACTTGAACACTGAAGCTTTCTTT
TRBV5-6	NA	TRBJ2-3	NA	CASSSRIDTQYF	TGTGCCAGCAGCTCGCGGATAGATACGCAGTATTTT
TRBV11-3	TRBD2	TRBJ2-3	NA	CASSLDLSGSRTDTQYF	TGTGCCAGCAGCTTAGATCTTAGCGGGAGTCGCACAGATACGCAGTATTTT
TRBV10-2	TRBD2	TRBJ2-5	NA	CASSELAGTGETQYF	TGCGCCAGCAGTGAACTAGCGGGGACCGGAGAGACCCAGTACTTC
TRBV2	NA	TRBJ2-5	NA	CASSPPAGKETQYF	TGTGCCAGCAGTCCTCCGGCGGGGAAAGAGACCCAGTACTTC
TRBV28	NA	TRBJ2-7	NA	CASSLLADSYEQYF	TGTGCCAGCAGTTTATTAGCGGACTCCTACGAGCAGTACTTC